The 12 T cell receptor beta chains given below trace back to one sample, sequenced in a study of blood T cell repertoires in COVID-19. Profiled with immunoSEQ multiplex PCR; TCRdb holds only in-frame clones, not every one. Of roughly 250,000 clones listed, approximately 80% are singletons. Specimen: peripheral blood. The receptors were gathered from a woman aged 80 or older with acute or convalescent COVID-19.

The chain combines TRBV2 with TRBJ1-2; 9 bases line up with TRBD1. The CDR3 runs to 13 residues. Germline-derived CDR1 and CDR2 are SNHLY and FYNNEI. V shed 8 bases and J 4 bases; nucleotides not matched to a gene: 5. CDR3 sequence reads: CASGGQGSYGYTF. The DNA for the CDR3 is TGTGCCAGCGGCGGACAGGGGTCCTATGGCTACACCTTC.

Worth noting for this clone: The same CDR3 arises from other DNA sequences in this sample as well. The chain joins TRBV5-1 to TRBJ1-3, with 8 bases fitting TRBD1. Germline loops: CDR1 SGHRS, CDR2 YFSETQ. Germline trimming cut 4 bases from V and 3 bases from J; bases unmatched to any gene: 3. The CDR3 runs 14 residues. The CDR3 here is CASSLGTGGNTIYF. The CDR3 nucleotides read TGCGCCAGCAGCCTCGGGACAGGTGGAAACACCATATATTTT.

V is TRBV7-3 and J is TRBJ2-1; 8 bases map to TRBD2. The CDR3 covers 15 residues. The V gene end was trimmed by 2 bases and the J gene end by 2 bases; junction bases not matched to a gene: 2. Germline V CDR1 and CDR2: SGHTA, FQGTGA. The CDR3: CASSLAGGTYNEQFF. The CDR3 DNA sequence: TGTGCCAGCAGCTTAGCGGGGGGTACCTACAATGAGCAGTTCTTC.

The chain has TRBV28 and TRBJ1-1; D is unresolved. The V gene's germline CDR1 is MDHEN and CDR2 SYDVKM. The CDR3 is 12 residues long. V was cut by 10 bases and J by 10 bases, with 19 bases left in between. The CDR3, as DNA: TGTGCCACCCGATTAGGATTCCTAGGAGCTTTCTTT. Translating it yields CATRLGFLGAFF. Based on the CDR3 plus reference TRBV28 and TRBJ1-1, the full variable domain is DVKVTQSSRYLVKRTGEKVFLECVQDMDHENMFWYRQDPGLGLRLIYFSYDVKMKEKGDIPEGYSVSREKKERFSLILESASTNQTSMYLCATRLGFLGAFFGQGTRLTVV.

CDR3: CASSSGQGRTGTEAFF. In DNA form, the CDR3 reads TGTGCCAGCAGTTCGGGACAGGGGAGAACTGGCACTGAAGCTTTCTTT. This chain links TRBV3-1 (or the pseudogene TRBV3-2) with TRBJ1-1; 10 nucleotides align to TRBD1. CDR1 is LGHDT and CDR2 is YNNKEL in the germline V gene (reference sequence). The CDR3 totals 16 residues. V lost 6 bases to trimming and J lost 4 bases; unmatched junction nucleotides: 11.

This chain joins TRBV14 and TRBJ1-1; TRBD1 is a possible D gene (6 bases). The CDR3 is 13 amino acids. Germline CDR1 is SGHDN and CDR2 is FVKESK. Trimming left V 5 bases short and J 6 bases short, with 13 bases between. The CDR3 DNA is TGTGCCAGCAGCTACGGGGGGGGCCCTGAAGCTTTCTTT. Residues: CASSYGGGPEAFF.

The chain recombines TRBV15 with TRBJ1-4; no definite D call. Looked up from germline, CDR1 is LNHNV and CDR2 is YYDKDF (reference sequence). Trimming removed 3 bases from V and 11 bases from J, with 16 bases in between. The CDR3 is 14 residues long. The CDR3, as DNA: TGTGCCACCAGCAGGCTAATCAATGCCGATAAACTGTTTTTT. Translation: CATSRLINADKLFF.

This chain joins TRBV19 and TRBJ1-5, with D tentatively TRBD1 (5 bases). V lost 2 bases and J lost 0, with 8 bases in between. Germline CDR1 reads LNHDA; CDR2 reads SQIVND (reference sequence). The CDR3 loop spans 15 amino acids. The DNA of the CDR3 is TGTGCCAGTAGTATAATGGGGCCTAGCAATCAGCCCCAGCATTTT. It translates to CASSIMGPSNQPQHF.

V gene TRBV5-1 combines with J gene TRBJ2-5, with 8 bases matching TRBD1. V trimming: 4 bases; J trimming: 3 bases; junction bases outside the gene matches: 5. The germline V gene has CDR1 SGHRS and CDR2 YFSETQ. CDR3 size: 14 residues. The CDR3 DNA sequence: TGCGCCAGCAGCCCTTACAGGGGGGAAGAGACCCAGTACTTC. Its translation is CASSPYRGEETQYF.

V usage is TRBV19 and J usage is TRBJ1-5; 7 bases fit TRBD1. V lost 1 base and J lost 1; bases outside the gene matches: 4. This CDR3 has 16 amino acids. Germline V gene sequence: CDR1 LNHDA, CDR2 SQIVND (reference sequence). The CDR3 sequence: CASSIGNRGSNQPQHF. The CDR3 DNA reads as TGTGCCAGTAGTATAGGAAACAGGGGAAGCAATCAGCCCCAGCATTTT.

This clone was seen more than once but under ten times. J is TRBJ2-2 and V is TRBV4-1; 14 bases agree with TRBD2. The CDR3 runs 19 residues. The germline gives CDR1 MGHRA, CDR2 YSYEKL. Trimming at V came to 2 bases and at J to 4 bases, leaving 9 bases not matched to a gene. CDR3 loop: CASSQPRTSGGMGTGELFF. The DNA of the CDR3 is TGCGCCAGCAGCCAACCTCGGACTAGCGGGGGGATGGGCACCGGGGAGCTGTTTTTT.

The gene calls are TRBV21-1 and TRBJ2-6; the D call in the table, TRBD1, was not verified against the DNA. TRBV21-1 is a listed pseudogene. The length of the CDR3 is 17 residues. The CDR3 region has the DNA TGTGCCAGCAGCACTTTACAGGTGTTCTCTGGGGCCAACGTCCTGACTTTC. Translating it yields CASSTLQVFSGANVLTF.